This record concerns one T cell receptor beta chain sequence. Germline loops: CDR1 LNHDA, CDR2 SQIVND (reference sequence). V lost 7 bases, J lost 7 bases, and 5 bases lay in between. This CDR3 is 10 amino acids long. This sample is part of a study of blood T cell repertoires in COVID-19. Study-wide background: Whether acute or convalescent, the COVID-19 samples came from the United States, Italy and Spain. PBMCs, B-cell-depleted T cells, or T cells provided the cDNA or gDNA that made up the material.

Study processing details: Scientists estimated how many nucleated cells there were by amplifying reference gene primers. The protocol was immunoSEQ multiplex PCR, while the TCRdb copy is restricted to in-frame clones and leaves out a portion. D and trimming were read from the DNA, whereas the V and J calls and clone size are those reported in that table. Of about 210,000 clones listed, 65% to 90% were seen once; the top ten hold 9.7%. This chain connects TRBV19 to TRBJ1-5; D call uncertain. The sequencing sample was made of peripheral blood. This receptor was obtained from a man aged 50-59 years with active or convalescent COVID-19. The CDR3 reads CASNSQPQHF. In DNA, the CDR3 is TGTGCCAGTAATTCGCAGCCCCAGCATTTT.